The entry that follows covers one T cell receptor (beta chain) sequence. What it binds is not known. A much larger clonotype is one base distant, so this may be a read error. It is likely a read error, because the conserved phenylalanine at the end of the CDR3 is missing. Sorting captured naive CD8 T cells as CD8+CD4-CCR7+CD45RA+. Bulk TCR library preparation followed previously described methods with listed TCR primers. Each CDR3 protein gets one entry after TCRdb re-called the PCR reads with MiXCR. The table shows more than 550,000 distinct CDR3 sequences, with 25% occurring only once. This entry comes from a study of molecular identifiers for immune sequencing clone quantification. In the study overall: Replicate RNA came from about 19,000 or 110,000 naive CD8 cells and was split five ways, and four parts were sequenced.

CDR3 size: 10 residues. V lost 5 bases and J lost 6, with 6 bases in between. From germline, CDR1 is SQVTM and CDR2 ANQGSEA. Findings of the study overall: Clones above 20 RNA copies contained over 99% of effector molecules but under 1% of naive ones.

The chain employs TRBV29-1 and TRBJ2-3; no definite D call. The specimen was naive CD8+ T cells from blood, with Jurkat cell RNA spiked in. The subset denotes: FACS-sorted CD8+CD4-CCR7+CD45RA+ naive T cells. This TCR derives from a human donor in good health. Some libraries in this study had Jurkat cell RNA spiked in. CDR3 sequence (DNA): TGCAGCGTTATGGCGGATACGCAGTATGTT. This encodes CSVMADTQYV.